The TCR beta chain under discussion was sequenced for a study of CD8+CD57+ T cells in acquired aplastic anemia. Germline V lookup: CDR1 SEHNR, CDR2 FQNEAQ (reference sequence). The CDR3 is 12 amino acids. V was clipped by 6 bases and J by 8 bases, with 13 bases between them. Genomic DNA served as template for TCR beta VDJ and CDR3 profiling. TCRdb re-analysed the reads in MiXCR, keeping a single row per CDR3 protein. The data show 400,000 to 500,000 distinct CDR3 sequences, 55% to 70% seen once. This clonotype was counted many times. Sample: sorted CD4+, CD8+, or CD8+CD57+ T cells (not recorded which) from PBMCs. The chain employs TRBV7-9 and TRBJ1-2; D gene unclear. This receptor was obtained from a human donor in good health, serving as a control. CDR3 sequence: CASSNSGRGYTF. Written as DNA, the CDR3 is TGTGCCAGCAGTAATTCAGGTCGGGGCTACACCTTC.